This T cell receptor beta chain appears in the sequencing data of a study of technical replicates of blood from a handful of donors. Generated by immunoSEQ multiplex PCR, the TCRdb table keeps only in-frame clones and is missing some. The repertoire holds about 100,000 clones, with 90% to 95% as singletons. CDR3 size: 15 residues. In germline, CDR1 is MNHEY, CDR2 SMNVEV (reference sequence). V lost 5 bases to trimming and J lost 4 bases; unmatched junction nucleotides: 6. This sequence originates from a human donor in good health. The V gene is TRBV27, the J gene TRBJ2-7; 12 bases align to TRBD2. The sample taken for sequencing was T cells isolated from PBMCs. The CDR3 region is CASSRALAGGYEQYF. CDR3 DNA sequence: TGTGCCAGCAGTAGAGCTCTAGCGGGAGGGTACGAGCAGTACTTC.